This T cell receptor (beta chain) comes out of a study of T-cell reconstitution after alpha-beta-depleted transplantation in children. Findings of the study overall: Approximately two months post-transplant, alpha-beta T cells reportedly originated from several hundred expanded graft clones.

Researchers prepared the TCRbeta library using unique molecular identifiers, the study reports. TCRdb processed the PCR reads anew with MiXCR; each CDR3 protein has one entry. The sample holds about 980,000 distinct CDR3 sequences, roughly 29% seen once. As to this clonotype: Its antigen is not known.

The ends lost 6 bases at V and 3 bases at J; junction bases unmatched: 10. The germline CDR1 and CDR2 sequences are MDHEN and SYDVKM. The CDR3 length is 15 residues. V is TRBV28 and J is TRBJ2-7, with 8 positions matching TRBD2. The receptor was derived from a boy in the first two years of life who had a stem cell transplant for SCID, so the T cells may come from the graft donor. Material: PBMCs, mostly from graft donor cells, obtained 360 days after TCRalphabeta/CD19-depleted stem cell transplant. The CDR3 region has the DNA TGTGCCAGCAGCCCCGCTGGGACTAGTCGCTACGAGCAGTACTTC. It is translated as CASSPAGTSRYEQYF. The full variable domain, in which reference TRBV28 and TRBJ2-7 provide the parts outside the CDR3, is DVKVTQSSRYLVKRTGEKVFLECVQDMDHENMFWYRQDPGLGLRLIYFSYDVKMKEKGDIPEGYSVSREKKERFSLILESASTNQTSMYLCASSPAGTSRYEQYFGPGTRLTVT.